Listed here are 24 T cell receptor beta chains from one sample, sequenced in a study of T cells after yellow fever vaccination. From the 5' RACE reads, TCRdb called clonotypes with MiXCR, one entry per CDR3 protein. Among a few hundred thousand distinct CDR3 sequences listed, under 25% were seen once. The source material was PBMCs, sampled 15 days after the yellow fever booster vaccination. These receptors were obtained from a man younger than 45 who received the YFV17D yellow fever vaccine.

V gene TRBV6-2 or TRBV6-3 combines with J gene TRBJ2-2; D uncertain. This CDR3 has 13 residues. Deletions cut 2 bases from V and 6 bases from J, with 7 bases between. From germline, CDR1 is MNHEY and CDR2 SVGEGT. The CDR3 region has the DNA TGTGCCAGCAGTTACAAGCTCTCCGGGGAGCTGTTTTTT. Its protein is CASSYKLSGELFF.

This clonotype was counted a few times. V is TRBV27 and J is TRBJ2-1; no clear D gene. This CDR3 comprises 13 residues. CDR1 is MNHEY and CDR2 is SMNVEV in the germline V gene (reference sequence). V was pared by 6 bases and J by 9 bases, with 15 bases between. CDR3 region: CASSPQRVGEQFF. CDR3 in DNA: TGTGCCAGCAGCCCTCAAAGAGTTGGTGAGCAGTTCTTC.

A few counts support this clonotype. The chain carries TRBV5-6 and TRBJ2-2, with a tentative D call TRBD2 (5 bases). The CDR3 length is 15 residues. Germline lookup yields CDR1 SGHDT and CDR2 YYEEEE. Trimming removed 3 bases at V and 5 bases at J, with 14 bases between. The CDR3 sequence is CASSSNPTGTGELFF. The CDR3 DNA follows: TGTGCCAGCAGCTCGAATCCCACGGGGACCGGGGAGCTGTTTTTT.

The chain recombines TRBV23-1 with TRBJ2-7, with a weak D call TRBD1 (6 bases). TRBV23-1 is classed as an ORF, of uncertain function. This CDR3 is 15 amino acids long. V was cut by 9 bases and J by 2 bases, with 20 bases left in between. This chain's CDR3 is CASQSRRTEPYEQYF. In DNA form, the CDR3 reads TGCGCCAGTCAGTCCCGGAGGACAGAGCCCTACGAGCAGTACTTC.

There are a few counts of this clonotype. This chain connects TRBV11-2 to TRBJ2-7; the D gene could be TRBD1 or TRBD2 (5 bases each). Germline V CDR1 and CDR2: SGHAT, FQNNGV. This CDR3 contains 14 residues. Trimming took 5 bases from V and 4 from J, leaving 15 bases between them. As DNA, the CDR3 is TGTGCCAGCAGCGGTCCGGGACGGGGTTACGAGCAGTACTTC. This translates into CASSGPGRGYEQYF.

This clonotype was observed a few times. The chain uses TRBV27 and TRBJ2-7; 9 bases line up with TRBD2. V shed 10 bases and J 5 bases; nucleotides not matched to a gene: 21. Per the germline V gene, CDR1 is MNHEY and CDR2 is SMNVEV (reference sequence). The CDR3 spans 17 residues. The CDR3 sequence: CATDRTDISGSFHEQYF. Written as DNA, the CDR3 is TGTGCCACCGACCGGACAGATATTAGCGGGAGCTTCCACGAGCAGTACTTC.

The CDR3 region is CSVYSRIHEQYF. The CDR3 bases are TGCAGCGTCTACTCAAGGATCCACGAGCAGTACTTC. This chain uses TRBV29-1 with TRBJ2-7; unclear D gene. CDR1 is SQVTM, CDR2 ANQGSEA, per germline. The V gene lost 6 bases and the J gene lost 5 bases, with 14 bases spanning the gap. This CDR3 comprises 12 residues.

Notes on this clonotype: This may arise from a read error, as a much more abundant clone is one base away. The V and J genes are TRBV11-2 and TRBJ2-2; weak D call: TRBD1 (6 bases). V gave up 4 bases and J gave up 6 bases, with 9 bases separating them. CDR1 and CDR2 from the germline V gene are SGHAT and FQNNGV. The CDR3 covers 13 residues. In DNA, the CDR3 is TGTGCCAGCAGCTCCCAGGGGTCCGGGGAGCTGTTTTTT. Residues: CASSSQGSGELFF.

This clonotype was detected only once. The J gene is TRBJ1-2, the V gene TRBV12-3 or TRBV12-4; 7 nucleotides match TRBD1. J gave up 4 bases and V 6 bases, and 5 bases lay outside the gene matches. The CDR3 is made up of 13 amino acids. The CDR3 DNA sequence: TGTGCCAGCAGCTTAACAGGGGTCTATGGCTACACCTTC. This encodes CASSLTGVYGYTF.

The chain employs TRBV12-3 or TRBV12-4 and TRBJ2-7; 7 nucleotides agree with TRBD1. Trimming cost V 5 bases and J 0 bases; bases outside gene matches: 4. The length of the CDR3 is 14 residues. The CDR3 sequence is CASSRDSLSYEQYF. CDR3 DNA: TGTGCCAGCAGTCGGGACAGTCTCTCCTACGAGCAGTACTTC.

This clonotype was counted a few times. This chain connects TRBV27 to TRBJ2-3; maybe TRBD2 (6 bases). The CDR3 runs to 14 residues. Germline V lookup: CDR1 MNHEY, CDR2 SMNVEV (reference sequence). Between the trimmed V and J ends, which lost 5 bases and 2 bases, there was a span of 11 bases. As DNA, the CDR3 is TGTGCCAGCAGTCCGCGGGGCCTCACAGATACGCAGTATTTT. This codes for CASSPRGLTDTQYF.

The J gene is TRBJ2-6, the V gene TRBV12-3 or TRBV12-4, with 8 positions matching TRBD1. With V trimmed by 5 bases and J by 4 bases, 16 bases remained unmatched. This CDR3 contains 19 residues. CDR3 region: CASSPSTGAPLDGANVLTF. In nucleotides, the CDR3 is TGTGCCAGCAGTCCCTCGACAGGGGCACCTCTGGACGGGGCCAACGTCCTGACTTTC.

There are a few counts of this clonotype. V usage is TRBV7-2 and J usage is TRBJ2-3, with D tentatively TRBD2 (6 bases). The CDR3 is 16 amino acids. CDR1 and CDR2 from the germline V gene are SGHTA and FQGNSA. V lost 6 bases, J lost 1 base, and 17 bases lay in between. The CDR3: CASRGLSGPGTDTQYF. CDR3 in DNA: TGTGCCAGCAGGGGACTGAGCGGTCCTGGCACAGATACGCAGTATTTT.

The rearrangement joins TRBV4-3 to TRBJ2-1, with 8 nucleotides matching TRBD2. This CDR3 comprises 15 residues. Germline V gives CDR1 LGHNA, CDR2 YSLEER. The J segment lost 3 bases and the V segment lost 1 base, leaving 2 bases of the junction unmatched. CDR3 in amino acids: CASSQVLAGYNEQFF. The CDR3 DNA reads TGCGCCAGCAGCCAAGTCCTAGCGGGCTACAATGAGCAGTTCTTC.

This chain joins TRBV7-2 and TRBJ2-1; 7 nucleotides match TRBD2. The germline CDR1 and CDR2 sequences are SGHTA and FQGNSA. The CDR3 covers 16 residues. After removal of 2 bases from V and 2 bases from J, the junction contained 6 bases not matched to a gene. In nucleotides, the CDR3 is TGTGCCAGCAGCTTACTGGGCGGGAGCACCTACAATGAGCAGTTCTTC. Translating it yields CASSLLGGSTYNEQFF.

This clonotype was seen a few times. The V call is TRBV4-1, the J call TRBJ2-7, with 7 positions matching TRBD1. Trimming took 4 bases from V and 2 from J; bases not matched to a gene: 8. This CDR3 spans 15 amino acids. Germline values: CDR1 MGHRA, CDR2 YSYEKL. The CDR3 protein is CASSLERTGTYEQYF. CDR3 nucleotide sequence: TGCGCCAGCAGCCTAGAACGGACAGGCACCTACGAGCAGTACTTC.

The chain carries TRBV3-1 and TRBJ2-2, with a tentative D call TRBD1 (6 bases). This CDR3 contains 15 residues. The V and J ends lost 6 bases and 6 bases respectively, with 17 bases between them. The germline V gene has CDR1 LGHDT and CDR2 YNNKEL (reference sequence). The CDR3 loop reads CASRSSRDISGELFF. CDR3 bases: TGTGCCAGCAGATCATCAAGGGACATTTCCGGGGAGCTGTTTTTT.

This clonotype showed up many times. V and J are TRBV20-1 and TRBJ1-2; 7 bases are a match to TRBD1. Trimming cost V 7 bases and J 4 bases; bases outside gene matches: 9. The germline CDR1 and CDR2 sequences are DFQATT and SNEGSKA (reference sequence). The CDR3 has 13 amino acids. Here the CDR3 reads CSGGEGASYGYTF. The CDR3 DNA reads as TGCAGTGGGGGGGAGGGGGCTTCCTATGGCTACACCTTC.

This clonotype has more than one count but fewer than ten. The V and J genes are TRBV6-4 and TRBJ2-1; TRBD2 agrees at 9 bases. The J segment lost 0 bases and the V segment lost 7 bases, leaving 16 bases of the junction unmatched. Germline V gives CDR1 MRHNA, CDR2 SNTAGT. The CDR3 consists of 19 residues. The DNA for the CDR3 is TGTGCCAGCACCCCAGGGGGGCGACTAGCGGTTAGCTCCTACAATGAGCAGTTCTTC. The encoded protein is CASTPGGRLAVSSYNEQFF.

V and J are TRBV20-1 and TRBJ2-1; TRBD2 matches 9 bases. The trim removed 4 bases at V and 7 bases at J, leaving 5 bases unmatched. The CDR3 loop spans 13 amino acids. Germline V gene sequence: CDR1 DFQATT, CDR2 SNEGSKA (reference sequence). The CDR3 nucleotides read TGCAGTGCTACGAGACTAGCGGAAAATGAGCAGTTCTTC. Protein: CSATRLAENEQFF.

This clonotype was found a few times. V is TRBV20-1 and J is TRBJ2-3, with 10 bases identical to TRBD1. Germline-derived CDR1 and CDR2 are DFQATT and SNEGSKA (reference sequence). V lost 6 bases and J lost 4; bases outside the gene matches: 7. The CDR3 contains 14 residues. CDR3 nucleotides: TGCAGTGCCAGACAGGGGGCGAGGGCAGATACGCAGTATTTT. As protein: CSARQGARADTQYF.

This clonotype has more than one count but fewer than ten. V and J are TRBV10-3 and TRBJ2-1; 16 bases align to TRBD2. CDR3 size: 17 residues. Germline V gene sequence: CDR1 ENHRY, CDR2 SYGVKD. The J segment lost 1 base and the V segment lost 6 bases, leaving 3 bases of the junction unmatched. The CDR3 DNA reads TGTGCCATCAGCGGGACTAGCGGGAGGGGGTCCTACAATGAGCAGTTCTTC. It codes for CAISGTSGRGSYNEQFF.

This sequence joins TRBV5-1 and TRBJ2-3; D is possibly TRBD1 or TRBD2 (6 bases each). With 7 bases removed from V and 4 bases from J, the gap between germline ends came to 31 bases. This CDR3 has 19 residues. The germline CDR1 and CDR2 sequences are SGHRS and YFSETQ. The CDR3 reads CASAPRTLGRGPGPDTQYF. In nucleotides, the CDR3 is TGCGCCAGCGCCCCCCGGACCCTAGGTCGGGGGCCCGGCCCAGATACGCAGTATTTT.

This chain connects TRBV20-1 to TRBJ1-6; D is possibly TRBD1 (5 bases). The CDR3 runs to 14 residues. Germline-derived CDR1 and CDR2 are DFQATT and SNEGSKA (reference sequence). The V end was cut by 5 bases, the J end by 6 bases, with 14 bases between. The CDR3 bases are TGCAGTGCTTCCAAGGGGCCTGTTAATTCACCCCTCCACTTT. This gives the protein CSASKGPVNSPLHF.